This T cell receptor (beta chain) was documented in a study of patients and donors after allogeneic stem cell transplantation. In this sample, this clonotype turned up many times. TCRdb processed the RT-PCR reads anew with MiXCR; each CDR3 protein has one entry. Here the sample spans hundreds of thousands of distinct CDR3 sequences, 16% being singletons. V gave up 6 bases and J gave up 4 bases; unmatched junction bases: 9. The CDR3 runs to 15 residues. The TCR originated in a human donor who was either an allogeneic HSCT recipient or a stem cell or donor lymphocyte infusion donor (not recorded which). It is not recorded whose cells these are; they may come from a transplant donor. The specimen was blood, either unsorted or a sorted T cell fraction (not recorded which). This rearrangement joins TRBV12-3 or TRBV12-4 to TRBJ1-3, with TRBD1 identical over 7 bases. The DNA for the CDR3 is TGTGCCAGCAGCCCGGGACAGACTAACGGAAACACCATATATTTT. Protein: CASSPGQTNGNTIYF.